The following is a T cell receptor beta chain sequence with its context. What it binds is unknown. Trimming cost V 2 bases and J 4 bases, with 12 bases left between them. This CDR3 spans 16 amino acids. From germline, CDR1 is MNHNS and CDR2 SASEGT. With 60 Vbeta and 13 Jbeta primers, the PCR was carried out. The authors' processing: Tens of millions of unique TCR beta chains, roughly 11 million shared, were counted in a later analysis. Assay used: immunoSEQ multiplex PCR; TCRdb lists only in-frame clones, some missing. Clone size and V and J calls were adopted from that table, with D and trimming inferred from the DNA. There are over 100,000 clones in the sample; around 78% occur only once, and about 3.5% lies in the top ten. The data stem from a study of cytomegalovirus exposure and HLA in healthy donors. Study-level information: Previous work identified 120 million or so unique TCR beta sequences from around 200 million T cells. Study observations and caveats: Accounts indicate the classifier identified cytomegalovirus status with strong specificity and sensitivity.

This sequence joins TRBV6-1 and TRBJ2-6, with D perhaps TRBD1 (5 bases). The sequenced sample was PBMCs. The origin of this receptor is a woman younger than 45 in good health and CMV-seropositive. The CDR3 nucleotides read TGTGCCAGCAGTGAAAGTTCAGGGTACGGGGCCAACGTCCTGACTTTC. Amino acid sequence: CASSESSGYGANVLTF.